This T cell receptor beta chain was found in a study of early T cells in non-severe SARS-CoV-2 infection. Looking at the study overall: Sequenced bulk RNA came from whole blood that was unsorted, and chains were unpaired.

This clonotype was found many times. Its antigen is not known. In germline, CDR1 is SEHNR, CDR2 FQNEAQ (reference sequence). The length of the CDR3 is 12 residues. The V end was cut by 6 bases, the J end by 7 bases, with 10 bases between. General study findings and limits: Private and CD4 specificities were missed by VDJdb matching, skewed to anti-spike CD8.

Each CDR3 protein gets one entry after TCRdb re-called the 5' RACE reads with MiXCR. This repertoire shows 30,000 to 35,000 distinct CDR3 sequences, 4.5% to 5% found once; its top ten account for approximately 8.5%. The chain has TRBV7-9 and TRBJ1-5, with a tentative D call TRBD1 (6 bases). Sequences were obtained from whole blood. This receptor was obtained from an adult who was a healthcare worker with PCR-confirmed SARS-CoV-2 infection or an uninfected control (not recorded which). The CDR3 reads CASRYGGQPQHF. CDR3 sequence (DNA): TGTGCCAGCAGGTACGGGGGCCAGCCCCAGCATTTT.